The clone carrying this TCR beta chain was seen many times. TCRdb used MiXCR to reprocess the reads, holding one entry per CDR3 protein. Of roughly 280,000 distinct CDR3 sequences in the sample, less than 9.5% were seen once. This sample is drawn from a study of T cell repertoires in cytomegalovirus infection. Germline-derived CDR1 and CDR2 are SGHTA and FQGNSA. The CDR3 consists of 15 residues. V was pared by 1 base and J by 0 bases, with 7 bases between. This clonotype originated in a human donor in good health (CMV status not recorded). Some clones in this sample may be carry-over from other donors' samples. Sequencing was performed on PBMCs. The rearrangement links TRBV7-2 to TRBJ1-3, with TRBD1 as a possible D gene (6 bases). CDR3 residues: CASSLEGVSGNTIYF. CDR3 in DNA: TGTGCCAGCAGCTTAGAGGGGGTCTCTGGAAACACCATATATTTT.